These 15 T cell receptor beta chains originate from one sample sequenced in a study of Ad26.COV2.S vaccination and SARS-CoV-2 variants. Sequenced by immunoSEQ multiplex PCR; TCRdb stores in-frame clones only, minus some. The sample contains some 370,000 clones, around 82% of which appear only once. Treatment reported: some 20 received Ad26.COV2.S at low or high dose, single or two shots; about 5 received placebo; per-sample allocation not given. Sampling took place 63 days after the first vaccine or placebo injection. The sequencing here drew on peripheral blood, taken in a trial of Ad26.COV2.S vaccine versus placebo. The receptors were sampled from a person between 18 and 65 years old who received the Ad26.COV2.S COVID-19 vaccine or a placebo.

The chain employs TRBV6-5 and TRBJ2-5; 8 bases are shared with TRBD2. CDR1 is MNHEY and CDR2 is SVGAGI in the germline V gene. V gave up 5 bases and J gave up 0 bases; unmatched junction bases: 5. The CDR3 sequence is 15 residues long. The CDR3 protein is CASSTGTSYQETQYF. CDR3 coding DNA: TGTGCCAGCAGTACCGGGACTAGTTACCAAGAGACCCAGTACTTC.

The V gene is TRBV6-5, the J gene TRBJ1-2; 8 bases map to TRBD1. Germline CDR1 is MNHEY and CDR2 is SVGAGI. V gave up 5 bases and J gave up 4 bases; unmatched junction bases: 3. The CDR3 runs 13 residues. The CDR3 here is CASSTTGVYGYTF. The CDR3 DNA is TGTGCCAGCAGTACGACAGGGGTCTATGGCTACACCTTC.

This rearrangement joins TRBV16 to TRBJ1-1; D possibly corresponds to TRBD1 (6 bases). Germline V gene lookup returns CDR1 KGHSY and CDR2 FQNENV. The CDR3 sequence is 19 residues long. Trimming stripped 1 base from V and 0 bases from J, with 21 bases between. Written as DNA, the CDR3 is TGTGCCAGCAGCCAATTCGCAGGCGATACAGGGTCCGTGAACACTGAAGCTTTCTTT. Translated: CASSQFAGDTGSVNTEAFF.

The rearrangement joins TRBV25-1 to TRBJ1-1; no definite D call. V was cut by 5 bases and J by 2 bases, with 9 bases left in between. CDR1 is MGHDK, CDR2 SYGVNS, per germline. The CDR3 length is 13 residues. The CDR3 spells CASSTSGNTEAFF. The CDR3 DNA reads TGTGCCAGCAGTACGTCTGGAAACACTGAAGCTTTCTTT. Filled out from reference TRBV25-1 and TRBJ1-1, the complete variable domain reads EADIYQTPRYLVIGTGKKITLECSQTMGHDKMYWYQQDPGMELHLIHYSYGVNSTEKGDLSSESTVSRIRTEHFPLTLESARPSHTSQYLCASSTSGNTEAFFGQGTRLTVV.

This rearrangement joins TRBV27 to TRBJ2-3, with D hard to call. The germline V gene has CDR1 MNHEY and CDR2 SMNVEV (reference sequence). V lost 3 bases and J 4 bases, leaving 5 bases between the germline ends. The CDR3 has 12 residues. CDR3 in amino acids: CASSFPADTQYF. DNA for the CDR3: TGTGCCAGCAGTTTCCCGGCAGATACGCAGTATTTT.

The chain is built from TRBV18 and TRBJ2-5; D is uncertain. V lost 3 bases, J lost 1 base, and 15 bases lay in between. The CDR3 has 16 amino acids. Per germline, CDR1 KGHSH and CDR2 LQKENI. CDR3 sequence (DNA): TGTGCCAGCTCACCGGTAAAGGGCCGGTTCCAAGAGACCCAGTACTTC. It specifies CASSPVKGRFQETQYF.

The gene calls are TRBV6-2 or TRBV6-3 and TRBJ1-6; the match to TRBD1 covers 7 bases. V gave up 2 bases and J gave up 7 bases; unmatched junction bases: 2. This CDR3 is 14 amino acids long. Germline V gene sequence: CDR1 MNHEY, CDR2 SVGEGT. The CDR3 is CASSYGRGNSPLHF. The DNA for the CDR3 is TGTGCCAGCAGTTACGGCAGGGGGAATTCACCCCTCCACTTT.

This clone appeared a few times. The rearrangement uses TRBV13 and TRBJ2-7, with D perhaps TRBD1 or TRBD2 (5 bases each). The CDR3 has 13 amino acids. V gave up 5 bases and J gave up 6 bases, with 14 bases separating them. Germline CDR1 reads PRHDT; CDR2 reads FYEKMQ (reference sequence). The CDR3 coding sequence is TGTGCCAGCAGCCGGGGCACGTCGGGCGAGCAGTACTTC. This codes for CASSRGTSGEQYF. Based on the CDR3 plus reference TRBV13 and TRBJ2-7, the full variable domain is AAGVIQSPRHLIKEKRETATLKCYPIPRHDTVYWYQQGPGQDPQFLISFYEKMQSDKGSIPDRFSAQQFSDYHSELNMSSLELGDSALYFCASSRGTSGEQYFGPGTRLTVT.

The chain recombines TRBV6-4 with TRBJ1-4; D call uncertain. Germline CDR1 is MRHNA and CDR2 is SNTAGT. The CDR3 is made up of 13 amino acids. V gave up 6 bases and J gave up 6 bases, with 11 bases separating them. The CDR3 spells CASRWEEDEKLFF. In nucleotides, the CDR3 is TGTGCCAGCAGGTGGGAGGAGGATGAAAAACTGTTTTTT.

The chain employs TRBV5-1 and TRBJ1-1; 8 nucleotides align to TRBD1. Trimming at V came to 5 bases and at J to 6 bases, leaving 9 bases not matched to a gene. Per germline, CDR1 SGHRS and CDR2 YFSETQ. This CDR3 spans 14 amino acids. In nucleotides, the CDR3 is TGCGCCAGCAGTTCCGGGACAGGTCGACCTGAAGCTTTCTTT. Its protein is CASSSGTGRPEAFF.

The CDR3 loop reads CASRTGQQGNIQYF. DNA for the CDR3: TGTGCCAGCAGGACGGGACAGCAAGGAAACATTCAGTACTTC. The rearrangement uses TRBV27 and TRBJ2-4; 7 nucleotides align to TRBD1. The length of the CDR3 is 14 residues. V lost 6 bases, J lost 6 bases, and 8 bases stayed unmatched. The germline gives CDR1 MNHEY, CDR2 SMNVEV (reference sequence).

This chain connects TRBV5-1 to TRBJ2-4; TRBD2 aligns across 7 bases. V trimming: 0 bases; J trimming: 5 bases; junction bases outside the gene matches: 5. The CDR3 runs 15 residues. Germline CDR1 is SGHRS and CDR2 is YFSETQ. As DNA, the CDR3 is TGCGCCAGCAGCTTGGATGGGAGGGTCCAAAACATTCAGTACTTC. Translated: CASSLDGRVQNIQYF.

This clone was recorded a few times. V usage is TRBV5-5 and J usage is TRBJ2-1, with 10 bases lining up with TRBD2. This CDR3 contains 15 residues. The V gene's germline CDR1 is SGHKS and CDR2 YYEKEE (reference sequence). V shed 0 bases and J 4 bases; nucleotides not matched to a gene: 1. This chain's CDR3 is CASSLVAGGYNEQFF. The CDR3 DNA is TGTGCCAGCAGCTTGGTAGCGGGGGGTTACAATGAGCAGTTCTTC.

J is TRBJ2-7 and V is TRBV21-1; the table's D call, TRBD2, has no DNA check behind it. TRBV21-1 is marked as a pseudogene. The CDR3 consists of 18 residues. As DNA, the CDR3 is TGTGCCAGCATCGAGCGTTTTAAGGCTTTCGCGGGAAGGGGCGAGCAGTACTTC. Encoded protein: CASIERFKAFAGRGEQYF.

The chain employs TRBV6-5 and TRBJ2-2; D may be TRBD1 (5 bases). Germline V CDR1 and CDR2: MNHEY, SVGAGI. The CDR3 sequence is 14 residues long. The ends were cut back, 6 bases at V and 6 bases at J, with 14 bases in the middle. The CDR3 is CASRAEGASGELFF. The CDR3 DNA is TGTGCCAGCAGGGCCGAAGGGGCTTCCGGGGAGCTGTTTTTT.